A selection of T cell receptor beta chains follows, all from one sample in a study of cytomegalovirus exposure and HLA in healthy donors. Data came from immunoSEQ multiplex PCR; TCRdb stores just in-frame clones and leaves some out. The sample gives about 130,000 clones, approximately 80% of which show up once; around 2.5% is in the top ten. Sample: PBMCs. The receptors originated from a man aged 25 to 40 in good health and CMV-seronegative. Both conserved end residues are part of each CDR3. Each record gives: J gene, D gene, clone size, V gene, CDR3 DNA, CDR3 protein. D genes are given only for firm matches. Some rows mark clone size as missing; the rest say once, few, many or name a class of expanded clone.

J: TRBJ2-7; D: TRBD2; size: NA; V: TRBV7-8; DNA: TGTGCCAGCAGTCTCAAGGGCGAACCCAAATACGCGGGAGCATCCCACGAGCAGTACTTC; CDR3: CASSLKGEPKYAGASHEQYF
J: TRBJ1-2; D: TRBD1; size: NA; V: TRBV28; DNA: TGTGCCAGTTGCGCTACAGGGGCGAACTATGGCTACACCTTC; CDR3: CASCATGANYGYTF
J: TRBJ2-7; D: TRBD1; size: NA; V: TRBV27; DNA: TGTGCCAGCAGTCAAAACCGGGACAGGGGCTACGAGCAGTACTTC; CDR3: CASSQNRDRGYEQYF
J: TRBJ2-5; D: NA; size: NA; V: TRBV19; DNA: TGTGCCAGTAGTATACCTGCCGGGGAGACCCAGTACTTC; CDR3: CASSIPAGETQYF
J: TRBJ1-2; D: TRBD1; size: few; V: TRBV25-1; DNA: TGTGCCAGCAGTGAATTGGACAGGGAGGGGTCTGGCTACACCTTC; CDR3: CASSELDREGSGYTF
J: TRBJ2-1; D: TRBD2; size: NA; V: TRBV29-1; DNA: TGCAGCGTGGGACTAGCGGGAGTTAATGAGCAGTTCTTC; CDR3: CSVGLAGVNEQFF
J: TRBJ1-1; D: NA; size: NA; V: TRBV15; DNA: TGTGCCACCAGCAGAGATCGGGGGGCTGAAGCTTTCTTT; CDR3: CATSRDRGAEAFF
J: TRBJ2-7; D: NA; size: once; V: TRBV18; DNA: TGTGCCAGCTCACTTACCACAGGGACCTACGAGCAGTACTTC; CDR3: CASSLTTGTYEQYF
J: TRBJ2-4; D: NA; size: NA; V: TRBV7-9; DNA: TGTGCCAGCAGCCGTTTGGGGGGATTAGCGGAAAACATTCAGTACTTC; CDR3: CASSRLGGLAENIQYF
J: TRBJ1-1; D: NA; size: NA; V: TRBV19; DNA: TGTGCCACTTCCTTCAGGGGCGCATTAGGTGAAGCTTTCTTT; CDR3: CATSFRGALGEAFF
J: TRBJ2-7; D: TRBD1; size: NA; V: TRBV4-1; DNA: TGCGCCAGCAGCCGGGACAGGAGCTCCTACGAGCAGTACTTC; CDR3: CASSRDRSSYEQYF
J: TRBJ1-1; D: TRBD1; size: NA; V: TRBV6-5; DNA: TGTGCCAGCAGTCTGGGACAGGGGGCGAACACTGAAGCTTTCTTT; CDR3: CASSLGQGANTEAFF
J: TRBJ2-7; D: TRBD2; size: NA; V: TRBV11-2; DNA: TGTGCCAGCAGCCACCTCAGGACTAGCGGGAGGACGGTTGCCTACGAGCAGTACTTC; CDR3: CASSHLRTSGRTVAYEQYF
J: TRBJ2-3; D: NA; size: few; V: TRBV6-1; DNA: TGTGCCAGCAGTGGGGTCCTTTGGGGCCCTTACACAGATACGCAGTATTTT; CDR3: CASSGVLWGPYTDTQYF
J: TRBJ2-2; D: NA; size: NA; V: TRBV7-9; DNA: TGTGCCAGCAGTCAACAGCCCGCCGGGGAGCTGTTTTTT; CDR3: CASSQQPAGELFF
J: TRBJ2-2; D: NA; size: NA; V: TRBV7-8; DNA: TGTGCCAGCAGCTTAGTAAGGGGGAGAAAGGTCGGGGAGCTGTTTTTT; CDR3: CASSLVRGRKVGELFF
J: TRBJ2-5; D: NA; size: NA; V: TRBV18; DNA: TGTGCCAGCTCACCATCGGGAAGGGGGCAAGAGACCCAGTACTTC; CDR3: CASSPSGRGQETQYF
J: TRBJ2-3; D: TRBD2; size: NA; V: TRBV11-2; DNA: TGTGCCAGCAGTCGGACTAGCGGGAGAACAGATACGCAGTATTTT; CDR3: CASSRTSGRTDTQYF
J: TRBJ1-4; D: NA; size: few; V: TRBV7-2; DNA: TGTGCCAGCAGCAAACAGGGTGGGGAAAAACTGTTTTTT; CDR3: CASSKQGGEKLFF
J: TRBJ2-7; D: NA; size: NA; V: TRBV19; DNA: TGTGCCAGTAGTTGGGACACGGACAACTCCTACGAGCAGTACTTC; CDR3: CASSWDTDNSYEQYF